The 13 T cell receptor beta chains listed next were all sequenced from one sample in a study of shared clonotypes between healthy human individuals. TCRdb keeps only in-frame clones here, not all; method: immunoSEQ multiplex PCR. The data contain 1.4 million to 1.5 million clones, approximately 96% of them seen just once; the ten biggest clones take up more than 0.9%. What was sequenced was naive CD4+ T cells sorted from blood. This sample's subset: CD45RA+ positively selected. The receptors were sampled from a man in his thirties or forties in good health.

The chain uses TRBV6-5 and TRBJ2-7; tentative D call: TRBD2 (5 bases). The CDR3 has 16 amino acids. Deletions cut 0 bases from V and 4 bases from J, with 16 bases between. Germline-derived CDR1 and CDR2 are MNHEY and SVGAGI. In DNA, the CDR3 is TGTGCCAGCAGTTACTCGGAACTAGTGAGTAGGTACGAGCAGTACTTC. Protein: CASSYSELVSRYEQYF.

The chain recombines TRBV7-8 with TRBJ1-2; the D is unclear. Germline CDR1 and CDR2: SGHVS and FQNEAQ. The length of the CDR3 is 14 residues. Trimming removed 2 bases from V and 0 bases from J, with 7 bases in between. The CDR3 here is CASSLKRTNYGYTF. Written as DNA, the CDR3 is TGTGCCAGCAGCTTAAAGCGGACTAACTATGGCTACACCTTC.

V usage is TRBV5-5 and J usage is TRBJ2-2, with TRBD2 matching over 14 bases. This CDR3 is 16 amino acids long. Germline CDR1 is SGHKS and CDR2 is YYEKEE (reference sequence). V lost 4 bases, J lost 9 bases, and 8 bases stayed unmatched. Here the CDR3 reads CASSTGLAGAARELFF. Written as DNA, the CDR3 is TGTGCCAGCAGCACGGGACTAGCGGGAGCCGCCAGGGAGCTGTTTTTT.

This chain uses TRBV7-8 with TRBJ1-4; D perhaps matches TRBD1 (5 bases). The germline CDR1 and CDR2 sequences are SGHVS and FQNEAQ. V lost 5 bases to trimming and J lost 4 bases, with 11 bases between them. This CDR3 is built from 14 residues. The CDR3 loop is CASSPRDLNEKLFF. CDR3 in DNA: TGTGCCAGCAGCCCCCGGGACCTTAATGAAAAACTGTTTTTT.

V is TRBV9 and J is TRBJ2-3; D may match TRBD1 or TRBD2 (5 bases each). The CDR3 is 17 amino acids. Germline assignment: CDR1 SGDLS and CDR2 YYNGEE. V lost 1 base to trimming and J lost 2 bases, with 17 bases between them. CDR3 region: CASSVYGGPHSTDTQYF. For the CDR3, the DNA is TGTGCCAGCAGCGTATATGGGGGTCCCCATTCCACAGATACGCAGTATTTT.

The chain joins TRBV7-8 to TRBJ2-7; a possible D gene is TRBD1 (5 bases). Trimming cost V 3 bases and J 3 bases, with 15 bases left between them. The germline CDR1 and CDR2 sequences are SGHVS and FQNEAQ. CDR3 length equals 15 residues. This CDR3 is CASSLAGQTGYEQYF. Here the CDR3 DNA reads TGTGCCAGCAGCTTGGCAGGGCAAACGGGCTACGAGCAGTACTTC.

This chain uses TRBV5-4 with TRBJ2-7; 7 bases line up with TRBD1. The J segment lost 0 bases and the V segment lost 5 bases, leaving 8 bases of the junction unmatched. Germline V gene lookup returns CDR1 SGHNT and CDR2 YYREEE (reference sequence). This CDR3 has 15 amino acids. The CDR3, as DNA: TGTGCCAGCAGACCAGGGGACAGTCCCTCCTACGAGCAGTACTTC. This translates into CASRPGDSPSYEQYF. The full variable domain, completed using reference TRBV5-4 and TRBJ2-7, is ETGVTQSPTHLIKTRGQQVTLRCSSQSGHNTVSWYQQALGQGPQFIFQYYREEENGRGNFPPRFSGLQFPNYSSELNVNALELDDSALYLCASRPGDSPSYEQYFGPGTRLTVT.

V gene TRBV5-1 combines with J gene TRBJ2-7, with D unclear. The CDR3 consists of 14 residues. The germline CDR1 and CDR2 sequences are SGHRS and YFSETQ. The V gene lost 0 bases and the J gene lost 4 bases, with 11 bases spanning the gap. The CDR3 DNA reads TGCGCCAGCAGCTTGGCCAGGACGGAGTACGAGCAGTACTTC. It translates to CASSLARTEYEQYF.

The V gene is TRBV7-2, the J gene TRBJ2-7; D gene uncertain. Germline values: CDR1 SGHTA, CDR2 FQGNSA. V was shortened by 4 bases and J by 5 bases, with 21 bases between the two germline ends. This CDR3 region has 16 residues. The DNA of the CDR3 is TGTGCCAGCAGCTCCCCCTGGCCGGGTCCGAAGGACGAGCAGTACTTC. Translating it yields CASSSPWPGPKDEQYF.

The rearrangement links TRBV5-4 to TRBJ2-7, with 7 bases aligning to TRBD2. This CDR3 region has 16 residues. Trimming removed 4 bases from V and 7 bases from J; junction bases left unmatched: 17. Germline V gene sequence: CDR1 SGHNT, CDR2 YYREEE (reference sequence). CDR3 in amino acids: CASSPLRGSFLREQYF. Written as DNA, the CDR3 is TGTGCCAGCAGCCCACTTCGCGGGAGCTTTCTGAGGGAGCAGTACTTC.

This clone appeared once. V and J are TRBV7-9 and TRBJ1-4; TRBD1 matches 10 bases. J was trimmed by 5 bases and V by 0 bases; bases with no gene match: 3. This CDR3 has 16 amino acids. Germline values: CDR1 SEHNR, CDR2 FQNEAQ (reference sequence). The CDR3 bases are TGTGCCAGCAGCTTAGCGCTGGGACAGGGGAATGAAAAACTGTTTTTT. Translated, it gives CASSLALGQGNEKLFF.

The J gene is TRBJ2-7, the V gene TRBV28, with D uncertain. Germline V gene lookup returns CDR1 MDHEN and CDR2 SYDVKM. The V and J ends lost 7 bases and 4 bases respectively, with 11 bases between them. This CDR3 is 12 amino acids long. CDR3 nucleotides: TGTGCCAGCACCCAAGTGGGGTACGAGCAGTACTTC. This translates into CASTQVGYEQYF.

V and J are TRBV7-6 and TRBJ2-3, with 8 positions matching TRBD2. Germline-derived CDR1 and CDR2 are SGHVS and FNYEAQ. The CDR3 has 17 residues. J was trimmed by 1 base and V by 1 base; bases with no gene match: 7. CDR3 nucleotide sequence: TGTGCCAGCAGCTTAGTTAGCGGGAAGGGGGGCACAGATACGCAGTATTTT. Amino acid sequence: CASSLVSGKGGTDTQYF.